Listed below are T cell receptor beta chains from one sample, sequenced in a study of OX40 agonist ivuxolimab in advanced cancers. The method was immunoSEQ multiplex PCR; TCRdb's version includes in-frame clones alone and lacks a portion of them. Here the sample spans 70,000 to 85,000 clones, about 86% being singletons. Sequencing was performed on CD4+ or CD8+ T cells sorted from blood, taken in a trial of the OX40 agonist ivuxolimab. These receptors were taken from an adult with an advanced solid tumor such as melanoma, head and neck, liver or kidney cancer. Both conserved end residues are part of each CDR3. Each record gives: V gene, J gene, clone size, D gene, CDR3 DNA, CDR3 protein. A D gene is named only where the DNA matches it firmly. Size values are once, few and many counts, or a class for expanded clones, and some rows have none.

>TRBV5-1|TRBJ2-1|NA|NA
TGCGCCAGCTTAGAGAGAGATGAGCAGTTCTTC
CASLERDEQFF
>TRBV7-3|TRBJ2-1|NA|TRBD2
TGTGCCAGCAGCCCAAGGGGACTAGCGGGGCACAATGAGCAGTTCTTC
CASSPRGLAGHNEQFF
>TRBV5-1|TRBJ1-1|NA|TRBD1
TGCGCCAGCAGCTTGGGCCGGACAGGGGCGGTGAACACTGAAGCTTTCTTT
CASSLGRTGAVNTEAFF
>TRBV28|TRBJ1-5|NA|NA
TGTGCCAGCAGTCTGCGACAGAAGAATCAGCCCCAGCATTTT
CASSLRQKNQPQHF
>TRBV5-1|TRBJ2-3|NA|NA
TGCGCCAGCAGCTTGGTGGACCTCCACACAGATACGCAGTATTTT
CASSLVDLHTDTQYF
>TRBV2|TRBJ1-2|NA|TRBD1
TGTGCCAGCAGGGGACAGGATCTCGATGGCTACACCTTC
CASRGQDLDGYTF
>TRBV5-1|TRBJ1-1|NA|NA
TGCGCCAGCAGTTGGGGGCCGCTGAACACTGAAGCTTTCTTT
CASSWGPLNTEAFF
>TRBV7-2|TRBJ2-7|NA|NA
TGTGCCAGCAGCCGATCCTACAGGGCTTACGAGCAGTACTTC
CASSRSYRAYEQYF
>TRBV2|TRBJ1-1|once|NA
TGTGCCAGCAAGGCGGACCGCGTAATGAACACTGAAGCTTTCTTT
CASKADRVMNTEAFF
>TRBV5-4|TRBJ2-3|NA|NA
TGTGCCAGCAGCTTGTTGACCTCTACTAGCACAGATACGCAGTATTTT
CASSLLTSTSTDTQYF
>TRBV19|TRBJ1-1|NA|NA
TGTGCCAGTAGTATCGATGGTAGGAACACTGAAGCTTTCTTT
CASSIDGRNTEAFF
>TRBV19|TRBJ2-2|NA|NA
TGTGCCAGTAGTCCATATTTTCCCGTACAGGGTACCACGAACACCGGGGAGCTGTTTTTT
CASSPYFPVQGTTNTGELFF
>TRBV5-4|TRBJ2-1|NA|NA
TGTGCCAGCAGCACAATGGGGGGGGGCGGCCCCTACAATGAGCAGTTCTTC
CASSTMGGGGPYNEQFF
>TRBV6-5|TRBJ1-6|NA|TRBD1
TGTGCCAGCAGTTACACGACAGGGGAGGATTCACCCCTCCACTTT
CASSYTTGEDSPLHF
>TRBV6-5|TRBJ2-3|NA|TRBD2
TGTGCCAGCAGGCTAGCGGGGGTCCGAGGAGATACGCAGTATTTT
CASRLAGVRGDTQYF
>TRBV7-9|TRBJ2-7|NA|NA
TGTGCCAGCAGCTTATTGGTGTCAGGGTCTGGAGAGCAGTACTTC
CASSLLVSGSGEQYF
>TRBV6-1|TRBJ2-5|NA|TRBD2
TGTGCCAGCAGAGGGACTAGCGGGCGACAAGAGACCCAGTACTTC
CASRGTSGRQETQYF
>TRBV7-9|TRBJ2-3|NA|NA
TGTGCCAGCAGCCCCCGAAGGGTCTCAGATACGCAGTATTTT
CASSPRRVSDTQYF
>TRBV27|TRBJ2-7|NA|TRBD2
TGTGCCAGCAGCTTAGCGGGGCCCGGCCTAGGGGAGCAGTACTTC
CASSLAGPGLGEQYF
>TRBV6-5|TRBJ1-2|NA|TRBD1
TGTGCCAGCAGTAACCCCACAGGGGGCGTCTATGGCTACACCTTC
CASSNPTGGVYGYTF
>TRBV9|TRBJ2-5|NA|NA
TGTGCCAGCAGCGTAGGAGGGGGGGAGACCCAGTACTTC
CASSVGGGETQYF
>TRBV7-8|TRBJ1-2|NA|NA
TGTGCCAGCAGCTTAGCGTCCAGGGTGAACTATGGCTACACCTTC
CASSLASRVNYGYTF
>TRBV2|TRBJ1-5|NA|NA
TGTGCCAGCAAGGGAGGGCAGGTTGCTGCGCCCCAGCATTTT
CASKGGQVAAPQHF
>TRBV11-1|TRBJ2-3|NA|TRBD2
TGTGCCAGCAGCTTGCGGGAGACAGATACGCAGTATTTT
CASSLRETDTQYF
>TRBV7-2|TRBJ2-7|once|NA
TGTGCCAGCAGCTTTAGTGACGGTCACTCCTACGAGCAGTACTTC
CASSFSDGHSYEQYF
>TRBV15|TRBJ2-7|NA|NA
TGTGCCACCAGCAGAGATCGGGGCTCCTACGAGCAGTACTTC
CATSRDRGSYEQYF
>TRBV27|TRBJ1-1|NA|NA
TGTGCCAGCAGTCCCCAGGGAAACACTGAAGCTTTCTTT
CASSPQGNTEAFF
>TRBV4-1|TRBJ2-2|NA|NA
TGCGCCAGCAGCCAAGTTAGCCGCTCTTTGGGGACCGGGGAGCTGTTTTTT
CASSQVSRSLGTGELFF
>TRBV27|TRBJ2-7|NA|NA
TGTGCCAGCAGTTTTATTTCTGCGGGAAACTACGAGCAGTACTTC
CASSFISAGNYEQYF
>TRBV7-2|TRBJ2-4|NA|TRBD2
TGTGCCAGCAGCTTTAGCGGGGGAAACATTCAGTACTTC
CASSFSGGNIQYF
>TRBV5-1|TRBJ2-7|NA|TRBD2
TGCGCCAGCAGCTTGGTGGCACTAGCGGGAGGCCACGAGCAGTACTTC
CASSLVALAGGHEQYF
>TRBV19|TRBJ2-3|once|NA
TGTGCCAGTAGTATCACGCGGGGAGATACGCAGTATTTT
CASSITRGDTQYF
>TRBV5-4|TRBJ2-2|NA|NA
TGTGCCAGCAGACCGCCGGGACTTCACACCGGGGAGCTGTTTTTT
CASRPPGLHTGELFF
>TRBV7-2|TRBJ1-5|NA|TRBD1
TGTGCCAGCAGGCGGACAGGGGGCACCAATCAGCCCCAGCATTTT
CASRRTGGTNQPQHF
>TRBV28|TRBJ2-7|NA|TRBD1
TGTGCCAGCAGGCTAGGGACAGGGGGTCACAACGAGCAGTACTTC
CASRLGTGGHNEQYF
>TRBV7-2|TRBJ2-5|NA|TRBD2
TGTGCCAGCAGCCGCTGGACTAGCGGGCAAGAGACCCAGTACTTC
CASSRWTSGQETQYF
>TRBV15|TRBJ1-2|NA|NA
TGTGCCACCAGCAGAGTGAAAGGAACCCCTTATGGGGGCTACACCTTC
CATSRVKGTPYGGYTF
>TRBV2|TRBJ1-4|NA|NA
TGTGCCAGCATCGCGACAAACGCGGATGAAAAACTGTTTTTT
CASIATNADEKLFF
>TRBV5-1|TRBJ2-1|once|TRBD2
TGCGCCAGCAGCTTGGTGGCTAGCGGCTTGGGCATTGAGCAGTTCTTC
CASSLVASGLGIEQFF
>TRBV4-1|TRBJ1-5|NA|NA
TGCGCCAGCAGCCAATCCGGGACGGTTAATCAGCCCCAGCATTTT
CASSQSGTVNQPQHF
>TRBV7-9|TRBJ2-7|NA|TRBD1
TGTGCCAGCAGTCGTACAGGGGGCGAAGTTCGCGAGCAGTACTTC
CASSRTGGEVREQYF
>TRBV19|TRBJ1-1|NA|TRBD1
TGTGCCAGTAGGACCTCCGGGACAGGGTCCACTGAAGCTTTCTTT
CASRTSGTGSTEAFF
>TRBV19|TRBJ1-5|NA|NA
TGTGCCAGTAGTACCCAGACAAATAGCAATCAGCCCCAGCATTTT
CASSTQTNSNQPQHF
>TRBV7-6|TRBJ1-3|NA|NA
TGTGCCAGCCGGGACCTCTCTGGAAACACCATATATTTT
CASRDLSGNTIYF
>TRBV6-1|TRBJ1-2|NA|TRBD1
TGTGCCAGCAAGGGACAGGAGTACTATGGCTACACCTTC
CASKGQEYYGYTF